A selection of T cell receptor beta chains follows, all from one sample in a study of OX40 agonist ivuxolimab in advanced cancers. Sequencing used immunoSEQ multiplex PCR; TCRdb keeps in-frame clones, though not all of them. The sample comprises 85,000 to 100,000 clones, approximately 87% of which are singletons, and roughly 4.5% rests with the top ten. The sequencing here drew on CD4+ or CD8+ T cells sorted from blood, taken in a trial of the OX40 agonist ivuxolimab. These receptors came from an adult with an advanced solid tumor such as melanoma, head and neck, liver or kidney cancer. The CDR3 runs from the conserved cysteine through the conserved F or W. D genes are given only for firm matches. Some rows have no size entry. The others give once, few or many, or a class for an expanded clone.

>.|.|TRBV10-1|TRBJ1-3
CASSGPASSGNTIYF
TGCGCCAGCAGTGGTCCGGCTAGCTCTGGAAACACCATATATTTT
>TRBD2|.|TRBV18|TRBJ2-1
CASSPRGTSGRGTYNEQFF
TGTGCCAGCTCACCCCGCGGGACTAGCGGGAGAGGGACCTACAATGAGCAGTTCTTC
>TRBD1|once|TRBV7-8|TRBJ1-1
CASRVQGGNTEAFF
TGTGCCAGCAGGGTTCAGGGGGGGAACACTGAAGCTTTCTTT
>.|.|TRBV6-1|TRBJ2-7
CASSEMGVRLYEQYF
TGTGCCAGCAGTGAAATGGGGGTTCGTCTCTACGAGCAGTACTTC
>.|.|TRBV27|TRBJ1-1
CASSPLLTGMNTEAFF
TGTGCCAGCAGTCCGCTCCTGACAGGAATGAACACTGAAGCTTTCTTT
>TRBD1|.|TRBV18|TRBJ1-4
CASSPGQGALLFF
TGTGCCAGCTCACCGGGACAGGGGGCCCTTCTGTTTTTT
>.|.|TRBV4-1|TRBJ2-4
CASSQPLAKNIQYF
TGCGCCAGCAGCCAACCGTTAGCCAAAAACATTCAGTACTTC
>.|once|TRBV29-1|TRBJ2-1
CSVSSSFSYNEQFF
TGCAGCGTTTCATCCAGCTTCTCCTACAATGAGCAGTTCTTC
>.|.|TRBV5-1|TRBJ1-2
CASSLVGQGFSGYTF
TGCGCCAGCAGCTTGGTGGGTCAGGGCTTTAGCGGCTACACCTTC
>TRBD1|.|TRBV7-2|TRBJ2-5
CASSSGTGGTETQYF
TGTGCCAGCAGTTCAGGGACAGGGGGCACGGAGACCCAGTACTTC
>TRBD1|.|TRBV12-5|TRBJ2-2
CASGLLGGNTGELFF
TGTGCTAGTGGTTTGTTAGGGGGCAACACCGGGGAGCTGTTTTTT
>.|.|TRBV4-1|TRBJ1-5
CASSQDGGSNQPQHF
TGCGCCAGCAGCCAAGATGGGGGAAGCAATCAGCCCCAGCATTTT
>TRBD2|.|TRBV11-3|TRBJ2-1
CASSSSSGSINNEQFF
TGTGCCAGCAGCAGTAGTAGCGGGAGTATCAACAATGAGCAGTTCTTC
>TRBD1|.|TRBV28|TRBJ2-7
CASSPMGTGEENEQYF
TGTGCCAGCAGTCCGATGGGTACAGGGGAAGAGAACGAGCAGTACTTC
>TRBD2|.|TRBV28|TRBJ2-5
CASTNNFAGGVRETQYF
TGTGCCAGCACTAATAATTTTGCGGGAGGAGTTCGTGAGACCCAGTACTTC
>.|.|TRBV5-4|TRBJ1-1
CASSFAGSEAFF
TGTGCCAGCAGCTTCGCCGGGTCTGAAGCTTTCTTT
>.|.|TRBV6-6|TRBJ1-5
CASSYWASGPQHF
TGTGCCAGCAGTTACTGGGCCTCGGGGCCCCAGCATTTT
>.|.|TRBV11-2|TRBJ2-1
CASSRGGLAQFF
TGTGCCAGCAGTCGAGGGGGTTTAGCTCAGTTCTTC
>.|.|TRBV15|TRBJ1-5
CATSRDLGRTFEPQHF
TGTGCCACCAGCAGAGACCTAGGTCGGACATTCGAGCCCCAGCATTTT
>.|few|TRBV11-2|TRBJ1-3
CASSLGGAGNTIYF
TGTGCCAGCAGCTTAGGGGGCGCTGGAAACACCATATATTTT
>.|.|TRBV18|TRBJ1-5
CASSPRAGNQPQHF
TGTGCCAGCTCACCTCGGGCCGGGAATCAGCCCCAGCATTTT
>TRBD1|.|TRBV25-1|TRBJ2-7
CASSRGQGYEQYF
TGTGCCAGCAGTCGGGGACAGGGGTACGAGCAGTACTTC
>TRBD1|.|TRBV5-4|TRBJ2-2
CASSSVGTGAGELFF
TGTGCCAGCAGCTCAGTAGGGACAGGGGCCGGGGAGCTGTTTTTT
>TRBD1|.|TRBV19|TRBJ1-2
CASGDRGRRGYTF
TGTGCCAGTGGGGACAGGGGGCGACGGGGCTACACCTTC
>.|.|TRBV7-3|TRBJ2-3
CASAAEDTQYF
TGTGCCAGCGCCGCCGAGGATACGCAGTATTTT
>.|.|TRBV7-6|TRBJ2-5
CASSLDPGRETQYF
TGTGCCAGCAGCTTAGACCCGGGGCGAGAGACCCAGTACTTC